This T cell receptor beta chain emerged from a study of blood T cell repertoires in COVID-19. Cohort 3 donors were reported recovered after two negative PCRs, clearance, or symptom resolution. The assay was immunoSEQ multiplex PCR, and TCRdb's table has in-frame clones only and misses some. The sample records some 490,000 clones, about nine tenths being singletons. The sequenced material came from PBMCs or T cells enriched from blood (not recorded which). The receptor's source is a woman aged 60-70 years who had recovered from COVID-19.

The CDR3: CASDRPDRNTIYF. CDR3 nucleotides: TGTGCTAGTGATCGCCCGGACAGAAACACCATATATTTT. The V call is TRBV12-5, the J call TRBJ1-3; possible D gene TRBD1, 5 bases. Trimming removed 7 bases from V and 5 bases from J, with 12 bases in between. The CDR3 covers 13 residues. Germline V lookup: CDR1 LGHNT, CDR2 FRNRAP.